This TCR beta chain was retrieved from a study of pediatric ulcerative colitis. V dropped 4 bases and J dropped 5 bases, with 18 bases sitting between them. The germline V gene has CDR1 SGHNT and CDR2 YYREEE (reference sequence). This CDR3 contains 15 residues. Profiling relied on immunoSEQ multiplex PCR, and the TCRdb table lists in-frame clones only, not all of them. The sample has roughly 37,000 clones, 75% to 90% seen once. This clone was observed once. Antigen unknown. Study-wide results and caveats: All ulcerative colitis patients, but no controls, carried a couple of rectal clonotypes. Ulcerative colitis patients shared more blood-rectal clones than controls.

Colonoscopy and blood draw happened at the same time. The TCR sequence derives from a girl aged 5 to 17 with moderate ulcerative colitis. The chain links TRBV5-4 to TRBJ2-5, with D maybe TRBD1 (6 bases). Sequenced: blood. The CDR3 region is CASSRTAPGKETQYF. CDR3 DNA sequence: TGTGCCAGCAGCCGGACAGCCCCCGGGAAGGAGACCCAGTACTTC.